Listed below are T cell receptor beta chains from one sample, sequenced in a study of T-cell memory formation after mild COVID-19. TCRdb re-called the 5' RACE reads with MiXCR, one entry per CDR3 protein. The repertoire holds about 200,000 distinct CDR3 sequences, with just over 9.5% as singletons. Sequencing was carried out using PBMCs or a T cell subset sorted from them (not recorded which). All receptors come from a man younger than 30 who had mild COVID-19 (a few samples of this study predate the infection). Cell type and time point are not known. Both conserved end residues are part of each CDR3. D genes are given only for firm matches. Size is stated for part of the rows, as once, few or many counts, or as a class when the clone is expanded.

d_call: -; clone_size: few; v_call: TRBV4-2; j_call: TRBJ2-3; cdr3_aa: CASSQDPGPDTQYF; cdr3_nt: TGTGCCAGCAGCCAAGATCCCGGACCAGATACGCAGTATTTT
d_call: TRBD1; clone_size: few; v_call: TRBV24-1; j_call: TRBJ1-1; cdr3_aa: CATSGTGGERGAFF; cdr3_nt: TGTGCCACCAGTGGGACAGGGGGGGAGAGGGGCGCTTTCTTT
d_call: -; clone_size: few; v_call: TRBV5-1; j_call: TRBJ2-3; cdr3_aa: CASSLLWAGSTDTQYF; cdr3_nt: TGCGCCAGCAGCCTCCTATGGGCGGGGAGCACAGATACGCAGTATTTT
d_call: -; clone_size: -; v_call: TRBV28; j_call: TRBJ1-6; cdr3_aa: CASSTDYNSPLHF; cdr3_nt: TGTGCCAGCAGTACAGATTATAATTCACCCCTCCACTTT
d_call: -; clone_size: many; v_call: TRBV7-8; j_call: TRBJ2-2; cdr3_aa: CASSSDRLAGELFF; cdr3_nt: TGTGCCAGCAGCTCGGACAGACTAGCCGGGGAGCTGTTTTTT
d_call: TRBD2; clone_size: -; v_call: TRBV5-6; j_call: TRBJ2-1; cdr3_aa: CASSVGGIYNEQFF; cdr3_nt: TGTGCCAGCAGCGTCGGGGGGATCTACAATGAGCAGTTCTTC
d_call: -; clone_size: many; v_call: TRBV5-1; j_call: TRBJ2-1; cdr3_aa: CASSLVSGTDEQFF; cdr3_nt: TGCGCCAGCAGCTTGGTATCAGGGACCGATGAGCAGTTCTTC
d_call: TRBD1; clone_size: -; v_call: TRBV4-3; j_call: TRBJ1-2; cdr3_aa: CASSQRATGASYTF; cdr3_nt: TGCGCCAGCAGCCAAAGGGCCACAGGGGCGAGCTACACCTTC
d_call: -; clone_size: few; v_call: TRBV6-2/TRBV6-3; j_call: TRBJ2-5; cdr3_aa: CASSYDQPGTQYF; cdr3_nt: TGTGCCAGCAGTTACGACCAGCCGGGGACCCAGTACTTC
d_call: -; clone_size: many; v_call: TRBV5-1; j_call: TRBJ1-1; cdr3_aa: CASSYQQGNTEAFF; cdr3_nt: TGCGCCAGCAGCTACCAACAGGGGAACACTGAAGCTTTCTTT
d_call: TRBD1; clone_size: -; v_call: TRBV10-3; j_call: TRBJ1-2; cdr3_aa: CAISGFPGTDYGYTF; cdr3_nt: TGTGCCATCAGTGGGTTCCCCGGGACAGACTATGGCTACACCTTC
d_call: -; clone_size: -; v_call: TRBV7-9; j_call: TRBJ2-2; cdr3_aa: CASRMTGPGELFF; cdr3_nt: TGTGCCAGCAGGATGACAGGTCCCGGGGAGCTGTTTTTT
d_call: TRBD1; clone_size: -; v_call: TRBV5-1; j_call: TRBJ2-3; cdr3_aa: CASSSTGWDTDTQYF; cdr3_nt: TGCGCCAGCAGCTCGACAGGGTGGGACACAGATACGCAGTATTTT
d_call: -; clone_size: few; v_call: TRBV20-1; j_call: TRBJ1-4; cdr3_aa: CSASWGSNDEKLFF; cdr3_nt: TGCAGTGCTTCATGGGGGTCTAATGATGAAAAACTGTTTTTT
d_call: -; clone_size: -; v_call: TRBV20-1; j_call: TRBJ1-6; cdr3_aa: CSARGGEQDSPLHF; cdr3_nt: TGCAGTGCACGGGGGGGGGAGCAAGATTCACCCCTCCACTTT
d_call: TRBD1; clone_size: few; v_call: TRBV10-2; j_call: TRBJ1-5; cdr3_aa: CASWTGKGNQPQHF; cdr3_nt: TGCGCCAGCTGGACAGGGAAGGGCAATCAGCCCCAGCATTTT
d_call: TRBD2; clone_size: few; v_call: TRBV19; j_call: TRBJ2-1; cdr3_aa: CASSIQVAGYHEQFF; cdr3_nt: TGTGCCAGTAGTATACAGGTAGCGGGGTATCATGAGCAGTTCTTC
d_call: -; clone_size: -; v_call: TRBV12-3/TRBV12-4; j_call: TRBJ2-3; cdr3_aa: CASSLQVREQYF; cdr3_nt: TGTGCCAGCAGTTTACAAGTCAGAGAGCAGTATTTT
d_call: TRBD1; clone_size: -; v_call: TRBV5-1; j_call: TRBJ1-1; cdr3_aa: CATGGQEGTEAFF; cdr3_nt: TGCGCCACCGGGGGACAGGAGGGGACTGAAGCTTTCTTT
d_call: -; clone_size: -; v_call: TRBV18; j_call: TRBJ1-1; cdr3_aa: CASSPMGGEEAFF; cdr3_nt: TGTGCCAGCTCCCCGATGGGGGGGGAGGAAGCTTTCTTT
d_call: -; clone_size: many; v_call: TRBV5-1; j_call: TRBJ2-1; cdr3_aa: CASSGDSYNEQFF; cdr3_nt: TGCGCCAGCTCAGGGGATTCCTACAATGAGCAGTTCTTC
d_call: -; clone_size: once; v_call: TRBV2; j_call: TRBJ1-1; cdr3_aa: CATNRDLNTEAFF; cdr3_nt: TGTGCCACGAATCGGGACTTGAACACTGAAGCTTTCTTT
d_call: TRBD2; clone_size: -; v_call: TRBV12-3/TRBV12-4; j_call: TRBJ2-5; cdr3_aa: CASSTTPGLAGWETQYF; cdr3_nt: TGTGCCAGCAGTACGACTCCGGGACTAGCGGGGTGGGAGACCCAGTACTTC
d_call: TRBD2; clone_size: many; v_call: TRBV12-5; j_call: TRBJ2-1; cdr3_aa: CASGTPGLGSYNEQFF; cdr3_nt: TGTGCTAGTGGTACCCCGGGACTAGGCTCCTACAATGAGCAGTTCTTC
d_call: TRBD1; clone_size: -; v_call: TRBV4-3; j_call: TRBJ1-2; cdr3_aa: CASSQDSYRGVGYTF; cdr3_nt: TGCGCCAGCAGCCAAGATAGTTACAGGGGTGTTGGCTACACCTTC
d_call: TRBD1; clone_size: -; v_call: TRBV12-3/TRBV12-4; j_call: TRBJ2-1; cdr3_aa: CASSWTGSRYEQFF; cdr3_nt: TGTGCCAGCAGCTGGACAGGTAGCAGGTATGAGCAGTTCTTC
d_call: -; clone_size: few; v_call: TRBV19; j_call: TRBJ1-2; cdr3_aa: CASRKPDGYTF; cdr3_nt: TGTGCCAGTAGGAAACCTGATGGCTACACCTTC
d_call: TRBD1; clone_size: few; v_call: TRBV9; j_call: TRBJ1-2; cdr3_aa: CASSLYSTGAGYTF; cdr3_nt: TGTGCCAGCAGCCTCTACTCAACAGGGGCTGGCTACACCTTC
d_call: -; clone_size: -; v_call: TRBV6-1; j_call: TRBJ2-5; cdr3_aa: CASSEAQSFGTPKRTQYF; cdr3_nt: TGTGCCAGCAGTGAAGCGCAAAGTTTCGGGACACCGAAACGGACCCAGTACTTC
d_call: TRBD1; clone_size: few; v_call: TRBV4-3; j_call: TRBJ1-4; cdr3_aa: CASSQDSVRGRRTVNEKLFF; cdr3_nt: TGCGCCAGCAGCCAAGATTCGGTCAGGGGGCGAAGAACGGTTAATGAAAAACTGTTTTTT
d_call: -; clone_size: few; v_call: TRBV7-9; j_call: TRBJ1-1; cdr3_aa: CASSLFRLMEKAFF; cdr3_nt: TGTGCCAGCAGCTTATTCCGGCTCATGGAAAAAGCTTTCTTT
d_call: -; clone_size: few; v_call: TRBV7-3; j_call: TRBJ2-3; cdr3_aa: CASSRGLYSTDTQYF; cdr3_nt: TGTGCCAGCAGCCGAGGGCTGTATAGCACAGATACGCAGTATTTT
d_call: -; clone_size: -; v_call: TRBV20-1; j_call: TRBJ1-1; cdr3_aa: CSARRGGANTEAFF; cdr3_nt: TGCAGTGCTAGACGAGGGGGGGCGAACACTGAAGCTTTCTTT
d_call: TRBD2; clone_size: -; v_call: TRBV7-2; j_call: TRBJ2-5; cdr3_aa: CASRMIAGGRETQYF; cdr3_nt: TGTGCCAGCAGGATGATAGCGGGGGGTAGAGAGACCCAGTACTTC
d_call: -; clone_size: many; v_call: TRBV4-1; j_call: TRBJ2-5; cdr3_aa: CASSQDQGRRTQYF; cdr3_nt: TGCGCCAGCAGCCAAGATCAGGGCAGGAGGACCCAGTACTTC
d_call: -; clone_size: once; v_call: TRBV20-1; j_call: TRBJ2-3; cdr3_aa: CSARGASGPSTDTQYF; cdr3_nt: TGCAGTGCTAGAGGCGCAAGCGGCCCCAGCACAGATACGCAGTATTTT
d_call: -; clone_size: medium-sized; v_call: TRBV12-5; j_call: TRBJ2-7; cdr3_aa: CASSNRVGNYEQYF; cdr3_nt: TGTGCTAGTTCCAACAGGGTGGGTAACTACGAGCAGTACTTC